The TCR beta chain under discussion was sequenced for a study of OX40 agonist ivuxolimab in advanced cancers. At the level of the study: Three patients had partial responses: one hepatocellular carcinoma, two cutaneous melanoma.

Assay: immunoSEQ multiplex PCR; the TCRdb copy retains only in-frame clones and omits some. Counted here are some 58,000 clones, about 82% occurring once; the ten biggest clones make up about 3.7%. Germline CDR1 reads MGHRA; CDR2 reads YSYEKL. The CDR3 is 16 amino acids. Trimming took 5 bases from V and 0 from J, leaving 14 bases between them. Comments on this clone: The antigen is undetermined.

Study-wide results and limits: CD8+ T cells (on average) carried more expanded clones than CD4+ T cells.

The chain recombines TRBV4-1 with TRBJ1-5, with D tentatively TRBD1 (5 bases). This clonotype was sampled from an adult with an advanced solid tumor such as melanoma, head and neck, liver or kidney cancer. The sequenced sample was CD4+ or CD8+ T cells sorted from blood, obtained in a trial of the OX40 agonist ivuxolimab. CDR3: CASSGATGLSNQPQHF. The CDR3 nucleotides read TGCGCCAGCAGCGGGGCAACGGGACTTAGCAATCAGCCCCAGCATTTT.